This TCR beta chain was captured by sequencing in a study of T cell repertoires in cytomegalovirus infection (dated 2019 in TCRdb). Study-level background: Donor HLA type was relevant to the analysis, as public TCR beta signatures indicated carriage of CMV infection together with the matching HLA type.

Study-level results and caveats: The ex vivo response was dominated by HLA-C-restricted CMV-specific TCR beta clonotypes, which also provided the single most frequent clonotype in two of eight donors. In both this cohort and an independent roughly 350-donor cohort, the cumulative frequency of public TCR beta family members distinguished carriers of CMV infection plus the relevant HLA type.

The CDR3 measures 15 amino acids from cysteine to phenylalanine. Just the 45-base CDR3 DNA is kept, in frame starting at base 1. From a lookup of the germline V gene, CDR1 and CDR2 are SGHTA and FQGNSA. V was cut back by 2 bases and J by 5 bases, leaving a gap of 13 bases between them. This clonotype appeared many times. What antigen it recognizes has not been identified. No base quality information exists; no much larger clone differs at one position. The listed sequencing device is Illumina HiSeq 1500. The public reads were quality trimmed at Q25 with fastp and then assembled into clones with MiXCR by TCRdb, keeping productive beta chains. One record per CDR3 amino acid sequence lists the most common genes and DNA. This sample gives approximately 240,000 distinct CDR3 sequences in total; around an eighth of them show up just once. The ten most abundant clones make up around 1.6% of the sample.

The sequence derives from a human donor in good health (CMV status not recorded). Some clones in this sample may be carry-over from other donors' samples. The chain employs TRBV7-2 and TRBJ1-5; TRBD1 could be the D gene, as 5 bases match. Source material: PBMCs. The CDR3 protein: CASSLRVGVDQPQHF. Here is the DNA: TGTGCCAGCAGCTTAAGGGTAGGGGTAGATCAGCCCCAGCATTTT.